This TCR beta chain was identified during a study of read filtering for tumor transcriptome and immune sequencing (dated by TCRdb to the early 2020s). Study-level background: The cohort consisted of some 16 male and around 15 female patients, with a mean age of around 60 years and an age range of roughly 40 to 85. By revised international staging, roughly 8 patients were R-ISS I, roughly 17 were R-ISS II and 6 or 7 were R-ISS III. After DNase treatment, whole-transcriptome libraries were prepared with the TruSeq RNA Access Library Prep Kit. TCR-region mapped reads per sample ranged from about 4.05 to 10.27 million with IR-seq versus only about 85 to 1,300 with RNA-seq. The study compared TCR repertoires from targeted immune repertoire sequencing and bulk whole-transcriptome sequencing run on the same bone marrow samples. As a main aim, a read-filtering strategy for immune repertoire data was addressed, with the specific question being whether clonotypes supported by a single read should be removed. General findings and caveats noted by the study authors: The sorted CD138-negative fraction was not purified T cells but a mixed bone marrow immune population. Compared with RNA-seq, IR-seq captured clonotypes at much greater depth and more reliably, and a smaller IR-seq throughput was enough to identify most of the shared clonotypes. Single-read clonotypes made up roughly 85% of clonotypes but only roughly 3.5% of total reads in IR-seq, compared with approximately 70% of clonotypes and 44.6% of reads in RNA-seq. The correlation between IR-seq and RNA-seq shared clonotype proportions was increased by removal of single-read clonotypes.

In this sample, this clonotype turned up many times. The antigen it binds to is not known. The sample holds no much larger clone one base away, and base qualities are not on file. The Immunoverse kit was used to build TCR libraries from about 400 ng RNA, with molecular barcoded adaptors covering alpha/delta and beta/gamma chains. TCR library preparation was performed with the same RNA that was used for transcriptome sequencing. An Illumina HiSeq 4000 with 2 x 150 cycles was used to sequence the TCR libraries. As for the original processing: With MiXCR, TCR reads were aligned to human V, D, J and C references and assembled into CDR3 clonotypes, with quality filtering and error correction included. The tcR package in R was used to analyze clonotype counts and gene usage diversity. Raw mapping reads were checked after the RNA-seq reads had been mapped by STAR aligner version 2.5.3a onto the human GRCh37 genome. IR-seq fastq files were randomly downsampled with Seqtk 1.3 to test the effect of sequencing depth on detected clonotypes. TCRdb reprocessing: public reads trimmed at Q25 with fastp, clones called with MiXCR, in-frame beta chains kept. Rows with one shared CDR3 protein collapse into an entry with the most common genes and DNA. The V and J calls come from TCRdb's annotation, not from the publication. For this sample there are around 33,000 distinct CDR3 sequences; 18% appear just once. Of the sample, around 16% is held by the ten largest clones.

The cysteine opens and the phenylalanine closes a CDR3 of 15 amino acids. The read is trimmed to its CDR3 DNA, 45 bases read in frame from base 1. The V and J ends are trimmed by 0 bases and 1 base, leaving 12 bases between them. The germline V gene (reference sequence) sets CDR1 to DFQATT and CDR2 to SNEGSKA. Each patient had bone marrow sampled at the time of active disease. Bone marrow mononuclear cells were isolated by Ficoll-Hypaque density gradient centrifugation. Myeloma plasma cells were removed and CD138-negative cells were collected by negative selection after labeling with CD138 magnetic microbeads on a MACS separator. The purity of the isolated cells was checked by flow cytometry with CD138 antibodies on an Attune NxT. Total RNA was extracted using TRIzol reagent and was quantified on a NanoDrop spectrophotometer. For each patient, the CD138-negative bone marrow sample underwent paired RNA-seq and IR-seq.

The specimen was a population of CD138-negative cells sorted from bone marrow. In light of the paper, this sample's cell subset or site label describes: bone marrow mononuclear cells depleted of CD138+ plasma/myeloma cells by negative magnetic selection. The chain is assembled from TRBV20-1 and TRBJ2-5; the D segment may tentatively be TRBD1 or TRBD2, each giving 5 matched bases. The receptor was derived from a donor older than 35 with multiple myeloma. The CDR3 has the sequence CSARDSRDLQETQYF. The sequenced DNA is TGCAGTGCTAGAGATTCTAGGGACCTCCAAGAGACCCAGTACTTC.